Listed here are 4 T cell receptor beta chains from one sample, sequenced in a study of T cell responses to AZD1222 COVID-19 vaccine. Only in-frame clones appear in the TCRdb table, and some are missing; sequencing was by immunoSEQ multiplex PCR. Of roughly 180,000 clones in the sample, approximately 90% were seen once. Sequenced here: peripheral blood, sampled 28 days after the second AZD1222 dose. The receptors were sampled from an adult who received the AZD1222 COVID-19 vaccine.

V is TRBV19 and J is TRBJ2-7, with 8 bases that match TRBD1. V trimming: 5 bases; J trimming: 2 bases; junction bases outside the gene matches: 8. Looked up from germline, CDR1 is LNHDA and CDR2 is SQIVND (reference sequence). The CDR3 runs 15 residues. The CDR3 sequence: CASSLTGQVAYEQYF. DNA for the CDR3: TGTGCCAGTAGTTTGACGGGACAGGTAGCCTACGAGCAGTACTTC.

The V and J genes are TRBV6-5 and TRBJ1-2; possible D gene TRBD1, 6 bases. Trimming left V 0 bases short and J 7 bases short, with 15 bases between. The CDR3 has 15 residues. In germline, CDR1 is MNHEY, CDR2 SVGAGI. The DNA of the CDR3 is TGTGCCAGCAGTTACTCGAATCGAGGCAGGGGTGGCTACACCTTC. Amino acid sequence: CASSYSNRGRGGYTF.

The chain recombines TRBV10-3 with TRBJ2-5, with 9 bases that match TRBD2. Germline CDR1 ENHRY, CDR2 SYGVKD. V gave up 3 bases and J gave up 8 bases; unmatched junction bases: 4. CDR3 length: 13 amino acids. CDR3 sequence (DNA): TGTGCCATCAGTGAATCGCTAGCGGGAACCCAGTACTTC. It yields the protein CAISESLAGTQYF.

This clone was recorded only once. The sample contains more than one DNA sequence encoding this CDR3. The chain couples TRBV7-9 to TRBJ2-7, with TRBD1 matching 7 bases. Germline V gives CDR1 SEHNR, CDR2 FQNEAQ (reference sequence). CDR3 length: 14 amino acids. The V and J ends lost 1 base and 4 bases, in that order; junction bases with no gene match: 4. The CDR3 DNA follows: TGTGCCAGCAGCTTAGACAGGGGTCGGTACGAGCAGTACTTC. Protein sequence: CASSLDRGRYEQYF.